The 8 T cell receptor beta chains below all came from one sample that was sequenced in a study of shared clonotypes between healthy human individuals. Clones were sequenced by immunoSEQ multiplex PCR, and TCRdb holds only the in-frame ones, with some missing. Among 630,000 or so clones, roughly 98% were seen once, and the ten largest hold approximately 0.3%. The naive CD8 subset, CD45RO-negative cells positively selected for CCR7, excluded terminally differentiated effector memory CD45RA+ cells. The sequenced sample consisted of naive CD8+ T cells sorted from blood. The receptors were sampled from a man aged 25-45 years in good health.

The chain combines TRBV11-2 with TRBJ2-1; TRBD2 matches at 11 bases. This CDR3 region has 14 residues. Germline CDR1 and CDR2: SGHAT and FQNNGV. J gave up 7 bases and V 5 bases, and 4 bases lay outside the gene matches. DNA of the CDR3: TGTGCCAGCAGCCCACCTAGCGGGAGGAATGAGCAGTTCTTC. It yields the protein CASSPPSGRNEQFF.

Here the CDR3 DNA reads TGTGCCAGCAGCTTACTCCCCACGGGTAATGAAAAACTGTTTTTT. The encoded protein is CASSLLPTGNEKLFF. The chain has TRBV7-8 and TRBJ1-4; D not certain. V lost 2 bases and J lost 4, with 11 bases in between. This CDR3 region has 15 residues. In germline, CDR1 is SGHVS, CDR2 FQNEAQ.

The chain joins TRBV16 to TRBJ2-7, with D unresolved. Trimming pared 1 base from V and 5 bases from J, leaving 3 bases between. The germline V gene has CDR1 KGHSY and CDR2 FQNENV. This CDR3 has 11 amino acids. CDR3 sequence: CASSQFDEQYF. The CDR3 DNA follows: TGTGCCAGCAGCCAATTTGACGAGCAGTACTTC.

The chain joins TRBV9 to TRBJ2-3, with TRBD1 matching over 8 bases. The V segment lost 3 bases and the J segment 6 bases; nucleotides outside the gene matches: 21. From germline, CDR1 is SGDLS and CDR2 YYNGEE. This CDR3 spans 19 amino acids. CDR3 amino acids: CASSAPSTGDPEPGDTQYF. The DNA for the CDR3 is TGTGCCAGCAGCGCCCCCTCGACAGGGGACCCTGAACCAGGTGATACGCAGTATTTT.

The chain links TRBV28 to TRBJ2-1; TRBD2 aligns across 10 bases. The CDR3 has 13 residues. In germline, CDR1 is MDHEN, CDR2 SYDVKM. CDR3 protein: CVSGLAIGNEQFF. The CDR3 nucleotides are TGTGTTTCGGGACTAGCGATCGGCAATGAGCAGTTCTTC.

The chain recombines TRBV7-9 with TRBJ2-1; 8 nucleotides match TRBD2. CDR3 length: 15 residues. V shed 1 base, J shed 8 bases, and the junction held 7 bases outside the gene matches. CDR1 and CDR2 from the germline V gene are SEHNR and FQNEAQ (reference sequence). The CDR3 DNA reads TGTGCCAGCAGCTTAGTTCGGGAGGGCCGGGATGAGCAGTTCTTC. Protein product: CASSLVREGRDEQFF.

This clone was detected once. V usage is TRBV7-6 and J usage is TRBJ2-1; 9 bases are shared with TRBD2. CDR1 and CDR2 from the germline V gene are SGHVS and FNYEAQ. The V and J ends lost 5 bases and 7 bases, in that order; junction bases with no gene match: 12. The CDR3 totals 16 residues. In DNA form, the CDR3 reads TGTGCCAGCAGCCCCTACATCGGGACTAGCTATAATGAGCAGTTCTTC. Amino acids: CASSPYIGTSYNEQFF.

V is TRBV14 and J is TRBJ2-7; TRBD1 might be the D (5 bases). Germline V gives CDR1 SGHDN, CDR2 FVKESK. The length of the CDR3 is 16 residues. The germline V and J ends were trimmed by 4 bases and 4 bases, with 20 bases remaining between them. In DNA form, the CDR3 reads TGTGCCAGCAGCCCATCAGGGCGTCCAGCCGTTTACGAGCAGTACTTC. It codes for CASSPSGRPAVYEQYF.